This T cell receptor beta chain emerged from a study of CD8+ T cells in alopecia areata (dated by TCRdb to the late 2010s). Study-level background: The treated patients took part in an open-label pilot trial in which moderate-to-severe alopecia areata was treated with oral tofacitinib at 5 to 10 mg twice daily. For the treated patients, the SALT score, which quantifies what percentage of scalp surface area is affected, served as the measure of disease severity. TCRbeta CDR3 regions were amplified by immunoSEQ multiplex PCR with 35 Vbeta forward and 13 Jbeta reverse primers. RNA was extracted with the PAXgene miRNA kit for fixed scalp, the miRNeasy kit for PBMCs, and the RNeasy kit for mouse skin. Tofacitinib was given for 6 to 18 months, followed by 6 months of follow-up off drug to assess delayed response and recurrence. Patients on tofacitinib were biopsied at baseline and after 4 and 24 weeks of treatment, and several of the patients also had a later scalp biopsy. High-throughput TCRbeta sequencing was used to examine T cell clonal expansion in alopecia areata in both the C3H/HeJ mouse model and human patients. Scalp clonality was compared among normal scalp (n=4), patchy alopecia areata scalp (n=8), and alopecia totalis/universalis scalp (n=8). On the human side, TCRbeta sequencing was run on scalp tissue and on sorted CD4+ and CD8+ peripheral blood T cells from healthy controls and from alopecia areata patients with either patchy or totalis/universalis disease. What the work shows at the level of the full study, not this receptor alone: Many expanded lesional clones persisted in scalp and blood during tofacitinib treatment, which may partly explain relapse after stopping treatment. Compared with normal scalp, lesional scalp had higher clonality and more expanded CD8+ clones, particularly in alopecia totalis/universalis, a pattern that suggests antigenic drive. Scalp clonality and the number of expanded CD8+ clones among the top 100 scalp clones were significantly decreased by tofacitinib. Shared TCR sequences between patients were less evident than in mice, which may be partly attributable to HLA diversity in the patient population. Unlike mouse skin, which is dominated by gammadelta T cells, normal human skin has resident alphabeta T cells that are also sequenced, and this complicates analysis of the scalp TCR repertoire. The treated cohort was small, with a single nonresponder, so links between baseline CD8+ expansion and response need larger studies.

The sample's time point label, in plain terms: less than 30 weeks on oral tofacitinib. The treatment or condition label on this specimen signifies: oral pan-JAK inhibitor, 5-10 mg twice daily. Lesional scalp punch biopsies and peripheral blood were collected from alopecia areata patients. Human scalp biopsies were immediately fixed in PAXgene tissue containers. Concerning this clone itself: Its cognate antigen has yet to be identified. Base quality data are lacking; no much larger clone is found one base away.

The receptor library was made with the immunoSEQ multiplex PCR assay. RNA was extracted from all samples and reverse transcribed into cDNA as template for TCR sequencing. SuperScript III was used for first-strand cDNA synthesis, primed with a 2:1 mix of oligo-dT and random hexamers. Amplification bias was assessed with a synthetic immune receptor repertoire, and residual bias was removed computationally. The authors' pipeline ran thus. Raw reads were preprocessed for error removal, and CDR3 was defined according to IMGT conventions as running from the conserved cysteine to phenylalanine. Clonality was computed as 1 minus the Shannon entropy, with the entropy normalized by log2 of the number of productive unique TCRs. Whether scalp clones were CD4 or CD8 was inferred by matching scalp TCRbeta sequences against CD4 and CD8 repertoires sorted from blood. In TCRdb, the immuneACCESS table is reduced to in-frame sequences with V and J assigned. These tables do not hold every clone; where another copy was compared, an unresolved V gene accounts for under half, and the others remain unexplained. The V and J calls and clone size come from that table; D and trimming were worked out from the DNA. This sample gives almost 5,500 clones in total; roughly 70% of them show up just once. The leading ten clones occupy over 9% of the sample.

CDR1 and CDR2 (SNHLY, FYNNEI) derive from the germline V gene. The CDR3 measures 15 amino acids from cysteine to phenylalanine. The only DNA kept is the CDR3, 45 bases in frame from the first base. The receptor was derived from a human donor with alopecia areata. Sequenced material: skin, taken at week 24, from a patient treated with tofacitinib. Recombination joined TRBV2 with TRBJ2-5; 10 nucleotides in the junction match TRBD2. The J call may be incorrect, as the DNA end agrees better with TRBJ2-7. This receptor has the CDR3 CASSELAGVSYEQYF. The DNA reads as follows: TGTGCCAGCAGTGAACTAGCGGGGGTCTCCTACGAGCAGTACTTC.